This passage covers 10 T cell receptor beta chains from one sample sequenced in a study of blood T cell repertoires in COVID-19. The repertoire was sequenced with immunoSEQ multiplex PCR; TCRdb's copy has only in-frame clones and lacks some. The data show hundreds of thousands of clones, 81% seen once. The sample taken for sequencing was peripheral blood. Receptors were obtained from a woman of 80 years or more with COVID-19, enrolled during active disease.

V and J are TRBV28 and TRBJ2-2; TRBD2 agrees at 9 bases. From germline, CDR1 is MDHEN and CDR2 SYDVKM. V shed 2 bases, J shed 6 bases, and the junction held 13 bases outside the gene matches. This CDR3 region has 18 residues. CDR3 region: CASSLASGNLIRAGELFF. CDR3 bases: TGTGCCAGCAGTTTAGCTAGCGGGAATTTAATCCGAGCCGGGGAGCTGTTTTTT. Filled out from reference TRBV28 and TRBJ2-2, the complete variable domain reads DVKVTQSSRYLVKRTGEKVFLECVQDMDHENMFWYRQDPGLGLRLIYFSYDVKMKEKGDIPEGYSVSREKKERFSLILESASTNQTSMYLCASSLASGNLIRAGELFFGEGSRLTVL.

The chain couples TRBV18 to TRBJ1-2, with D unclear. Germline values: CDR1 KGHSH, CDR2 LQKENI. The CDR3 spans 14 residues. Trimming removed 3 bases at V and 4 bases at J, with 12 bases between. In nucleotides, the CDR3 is TGTGCCAGCTCACCCCCCGCAGTTCCCTATGGCTACACCTTC. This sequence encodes CASSPPAVPYGYTF.

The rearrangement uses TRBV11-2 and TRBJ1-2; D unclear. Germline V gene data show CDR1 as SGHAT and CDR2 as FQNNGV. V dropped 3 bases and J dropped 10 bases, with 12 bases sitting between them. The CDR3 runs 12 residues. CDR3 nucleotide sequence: TGTGCCAGCAGCTTCGGGTATTTTGACTACACCTTC. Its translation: CASSFGYFDYTF.

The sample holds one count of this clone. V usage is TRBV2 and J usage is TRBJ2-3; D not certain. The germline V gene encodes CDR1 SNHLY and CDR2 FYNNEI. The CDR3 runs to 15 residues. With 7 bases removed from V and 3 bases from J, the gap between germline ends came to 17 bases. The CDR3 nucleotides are TGTGCCAGCACTCCTAGGCGGATTGTAACAGATACGCAGTATTTT. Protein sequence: CASTPRRIVTDTQYF.

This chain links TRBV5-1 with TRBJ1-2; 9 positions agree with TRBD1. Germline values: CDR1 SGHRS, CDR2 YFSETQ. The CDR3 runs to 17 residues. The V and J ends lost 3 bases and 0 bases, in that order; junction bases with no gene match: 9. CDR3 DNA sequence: TGCGCCAGCAGCTATACCGGGACAGGGCGAGCTAACTATGGCTACACCTTC. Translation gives CASSYTGTGRANYGYTF.

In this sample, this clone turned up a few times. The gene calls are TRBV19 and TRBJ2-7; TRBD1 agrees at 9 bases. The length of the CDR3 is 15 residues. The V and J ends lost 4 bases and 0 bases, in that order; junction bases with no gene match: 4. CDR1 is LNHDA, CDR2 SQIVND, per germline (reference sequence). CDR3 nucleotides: TGTGCCAGTAGTACCGGACAGGGGTCCTCCTACGAGCAGTACTTC. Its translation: CASSTGQGSSYEQYF.

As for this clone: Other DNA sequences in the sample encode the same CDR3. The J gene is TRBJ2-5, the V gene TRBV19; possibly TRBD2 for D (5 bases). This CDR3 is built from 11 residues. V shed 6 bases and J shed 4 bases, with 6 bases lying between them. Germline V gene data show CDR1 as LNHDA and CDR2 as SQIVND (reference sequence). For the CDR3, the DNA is TGTGCCAGTAGGGCGGGAGAGACCCAGTACTTC. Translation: CASRAGETQYF.

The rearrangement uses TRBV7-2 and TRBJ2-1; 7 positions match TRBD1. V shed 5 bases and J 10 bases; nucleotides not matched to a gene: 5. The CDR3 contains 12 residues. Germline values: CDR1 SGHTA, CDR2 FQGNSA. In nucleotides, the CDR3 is TGTGCCAGCAGCGCTACAGGGGTCGAGCAGTTCTTC. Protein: CASSATGVEQFF.

The CDR3 sequence: CASSEAHSQGDQPQHF. The CDR3 DNA is TGTGCCAGCAGTGAAGCCCATTCCCAGGGTGATCAGCCCCAGCATTTT. The genes are TRBV6-1 and TRBJ1-5, with D perhaps TRBD1 (5 bases). The CDR3 extends over 16 amino acids. Germline CDR1 is MNHNS and CDR2 is SASEGT. Trimming shortened V by 0 bases and J by 5 bases, and 14 bases separated the two germline ends.

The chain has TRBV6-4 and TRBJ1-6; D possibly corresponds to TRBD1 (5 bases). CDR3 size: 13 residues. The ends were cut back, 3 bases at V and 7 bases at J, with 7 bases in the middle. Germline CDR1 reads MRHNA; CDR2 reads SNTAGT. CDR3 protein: CASSDYRNSPLHF. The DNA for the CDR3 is TGTGCCAGCAGTGATTACAGGAATTCACCCCTCCACTTT.